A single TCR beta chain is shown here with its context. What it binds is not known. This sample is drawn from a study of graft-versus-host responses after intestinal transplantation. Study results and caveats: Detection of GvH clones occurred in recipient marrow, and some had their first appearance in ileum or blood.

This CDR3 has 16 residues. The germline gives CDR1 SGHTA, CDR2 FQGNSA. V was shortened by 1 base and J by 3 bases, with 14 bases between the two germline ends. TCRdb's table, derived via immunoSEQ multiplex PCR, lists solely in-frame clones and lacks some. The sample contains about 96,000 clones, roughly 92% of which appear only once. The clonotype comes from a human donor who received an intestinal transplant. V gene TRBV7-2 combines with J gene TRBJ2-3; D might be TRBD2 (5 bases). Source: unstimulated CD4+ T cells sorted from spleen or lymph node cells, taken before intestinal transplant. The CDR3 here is CASSLGWPSQTDTQYF. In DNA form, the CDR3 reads TGTGCCAGCAGCTTAGGGTGGCCTAGCCAGACAGATACGCAGTATTTT.